The 13 T cell receptor beta chains below come from one sample, sequenced in a study of T cells in Graves' hyperthyroidism and ophthalmopathy. Amplification targeted TCR beta CDR3 regions from RNA transcripts. The HTBI primer set was used in a first-round RT-PCR of the TCR CDR3. TCRdb fed the multiplex PCR reads into MiXCR, producing one record per CDR3 protein. The top ten hold roughly 31% of the sample, which has fewer than 300,000 distinct CDR3 sequences, around 15% seen once. The sequencing sample was made of blood. The source of these receptors is a woman aged 45 to 65 with Graves' hyperthyroidism that later progressed to Graves' ophthalmopathy.

At least ten counts were recorded for this clonotype. DNA of the CDR3: TGCGCCAGCAGCTTCGAGACAGGGGACGAGACCCAGTACTTC. Its translation: CASSFETGDETQYF. The V gene is TRBV5-1, the J gene TRBJ2-5; 8 bases match TRBD1. Germline CDR1 is SGHRS and CDR2 is YFSETQ. This CDR3 contains 14 residues. V shed 2 bases, J shed 5 bases, and the junction held 5 bases outside the gene matches.

This clonotype was picked up many times. This chain uses TRBV30 with TRBJ1-5; no definite D call. The germline V gene has CDR1 GTSNPN and CDR2 SVGIG (reference sequence). The CDR3 has 13 residues. Trimming removed 1 base at V and 4 bases at J, with 8 bases between. CDR3 in DNA: TGTGCCTGGAGTGAACAGCCAAATCAGCCCCAGCATTTT. It is translated as CAWSEQPNQPQHF.

This chain links TRBV5-1 with TRBJ1-4; D unresolved. From germline, CDR1 is SGHRS and CDR2 YFSETQ. The CDR3 length is 14 residues. The V gene lost 0 bases and the J gene lost 5 bases, with 8 bases spanning the gap. The CDR3 loop is CASSLGQVNEKLFF. The CDR3 DNA is TGCGCCAGCAGCTTGGGGCAGGTCAATGAAAAACTGTTTTTT.

This clonotype was seen more than once but under ten times. This chain uses TRBV27 with TRBJ2-7, with D perhaps matching TRBD2 (5 bases). Per germline, CDR1 MNHEY and CDR2 SMNVEV (reference sequence). Trimming removed 3 bases at V and 5 bases at J, with 8 bases between. The CDR3 loop spans 12 amino acids. CDR3 nucleotides: TGTGCCAGCAGTTTTACCGGGAACGAGCAGTACTTC. Translated: CASSFTGNEQYF.

This clonotype was observed a few times. V and J are TRBV20-1 and TRBJ1-1; 7 bases match TRBD1. With 2 bases clipped from V and 4 bases from J, the junction kept 7 bases outside the gene matches. The length of the CDR3 is 14 residues. The germline V gene has CDR1 DFQATT and CDR2 SNEGSKA (reference sequence). Written as DNA, the CDR3 is TGCAGTGCTAGACAGGGGGGGAGTATCACTGAAGCTTTCTTT. Its protein product is CSARQGGSITEAFF.

This clonotype showed up many times. The chain has TRBV5-1 and TRBJ2-7; 9 bases are a match to TRBD1. Trimming cost V 2 bases and J 5 bases; bases outside gene matches: 2. The CDR3 sequence is 13 residues long. The germline V gene has CDR1 SGHRS and CDR2 YFSETQ. CDR3 nucleotide sequence: TGCGCCAGCAGCTTTGGACAGGGGAACGAGCAGTACTTC. It yields the protein CASSFGQGNEQYF.

In this sample, this clonotype turned up many times. CDR3 coding DNA: TGTGCCAGCAGTTTAATTGGGACTAGCGGAAGCACAGATACGCAGTATTTT. Its protein product is CASSLIGTSGSTDTQYF. V is TRBV28 and J is TRBJ2-3, with 11 bases aligning to TRBD2. Germline assignment: CDR1 MDHEN and CDR2 SYDVKM. V lost 2 bases, J lost 0 bases, and 4 bases stayed unmatched. The CDR3 contains 17 residues.

This clonotype was counted many times. The V and J genes are TRBV5-1 and TRBJ1-1, with D perhaps TRBD1 (6 bases). This CDR3 spans 14 amino acids. Looked up from germline, CDR1 is SGHRS and CDR2 is YFSETQ. Trimming left V 1 base short and J 5 bases short, with 12 bases between. CDR3 DNA sequence: TGCGCCAGCAGCTTGACGGGAGGGGGGACTGAAGCTTTCTTT. It codes for CASSLTGGGTEAFF.

The J gene is TRBJ2-4, the V gene TRBV6-1; D might be TRBD2 (6 bases). Trimming shortened V by 2 bases and J by 14 bases, and 7 bases separated the two germline ends. The germline CDR1 and CDR2 sequences are MNHNS and SASEGT. The CDR3 totals 10 residues. CDR3 residues: CASSETGEYF. CDR3 sequence (DNA): TGTGCCAGCAGTGAAACGGGGGAGTACTTC.

Ten or more counts support this clonotype. The chain has TRBV11-2 and TRBJ1-5, with 7 bases that match TRBD1. J gave up 4 bases and V 4 bases, and 7 bases lay outside the gene matches. The CDR3 has 15 amino acids. CDR1 and CDR2 from the germline V gene are SGHAT and FQNNGV. DNA of the CDR3: TGTGCCAGCAGCTGGGGACAGTCCCCAAATCAGCCCCAGCATTTT. Amino acid sequence: CASSWGQSPNQPQHF.

This clonotype was picked up many times. This chain joins TRBV11-2 and TRBJ2-7; TRBD1 matches at 8 bases. The CDR3 length is 12 residues. CDR1 is SGHAT and CDR2 is FQNNGV in the germline V gene. The trim removed 6 bases at V and 3 bases at J, leaving 1 base unmatched. In nucleotides, the CDR3 is TGTGCCAGCAGAGGACAGGGCTACGAGCAGTACTTC. Translated, it gives CASRGQGYEQYF.

This clonotype was counted many times. The chain has TRBV20-1 and TRBJ2-3; possibly TRBD2 for D (6 bases). Germline lookup yields CDR1 DFQATT and CDR2 SNEGSKA (reference sequence). This CDR3 contains 15 residues. Trimming stripped 0 bases from V and 2 bases from J, with 12 bases between. The CDR3 spells CSARDGTSHTDTQYF. The CDR3 bases are TGCAGTGCTAGAGATGGCACTAGCCACACAGATACGCAGTATTTT.

This clonotype appeared many times. The chain carries TRBV28 and TRBJ1-5; 10 positions agree with TRBD1. This CDR3 has 16 amino acids. Germline V CDR1 and CDR2: MDHEN, SYDVKM. J was trimmed by 1 base and V by 3 bases; bases with no gene match: 3. The CDR3 DNA reads TGTGCCAGCAGTTTCCGGGACAGGGGCAGCAATCAGCCCCAGCATTTT. Translating it yields CASSFRDRGSNQPQHF.